Included here is one T cell receptor beta chain sequence, with context. What it binds is not known. Trimming pared 2 bases from V and 1 base from J, leaving 11 bases between. Germline CDR1 is SEHNR and CDR2 is FQNEAQ (reference sequence). The CDR3 length is 15 residues. The data belong to a study of T cell repertoires in cytomegalovirus infection. Study-level findings and limits: Dominating the ex vivo response were TCR beta clonotypes that were CMV-specific and HLA-C-restricted. Summed public TCR beta family frequency identified CMV carriers bearing the relevant HLA.

TCRdb analysed the reads with MiXCR anew, one entry per CDR3 protein. The repertoire consists of around 740,000 distinct CDR3 sequences, with 35% occurring once and the leading ten covering under 3.5%. The clonotype comes from a human donor in good health (CMV status not recorded). Some clones in this sample may be carry-over from other donors' samples. The rearrangement uses TRBV7-9 and TRBJ1-1; D uncertain. The sequenced sample was PBMCs. The CDR3 DNA sequence: TGTGCCAGCAGCTTAACTTGGACGGAGAACACTGAAGCTTTCTTT. Translating it yields CASSLTWTENTEAFF.